This is a list of T cell receptor beta chains from one sample in a study of siplizumab effects on memory and regulatory T cells. Using immunoSEQ multiplex PCR, the repertoire was profiled, and TCRdb retains in-frame clones only, with some absent. The sample lists some 9,000 clones; roughly two thirds were seen once. The material sequenced was effector memory CD8+ T cells sorted from blood. These TCRs come from a human donor in good health. CDR3s leave out the opening cysteine and the closing phenylalanine or tryptophan. Where a row states a size, it is once, few, many or the class of an expanded clone; other rows omit it.

j_call | clone_size | v_call | cdr3_aa
TRBJ2-2 | NA | TRBV25-1 | ASSGGTNTGELF
TRBJ2-2 | NA | TRBV6-4 | ASKEDRDDTGELF
TRBJ1-6 | NA | TRBV9 | ASSAHWVGDSPLH
TRBJ1-3 | NA | TRBV30 | AWRITTGNSGNTIY
TRBJ1-6 | NA | TRBV13 | ASSLAQAGSPLH
TRBJ2-5 | few | TRBV7-9 | ASSLALGGQETQY
TRBJ2-6 | NA | TRBV7-3 | ASSRDYSGANVLT
TRBJ2-7 | NA | TRBV6-4 | ASSLGRSSYEQY
TRBJ2-3 | NA | TRBV4-2 | ASSQDGAGGVADTQY
TRBJ2-7 | NA | TRBV7-6 | ASSLDLPNSYEQY
TRBJ1-2 | NA | TRBV4-1 | ASSQVGDKYGYT
TRBJ2-2 | many | TRBV4-3 | ASKGSGELF
TRBJ2-7 | few | TRBV18 | ASSPGQSYEQY
TRBJ2-7 | NA | TRBV6-5 | ASSYSGGARDEQY
TRBJ2-6 | few | TRBV19 | ASSLRPGQGAPGANVLT
TRBJ2-2 | NA | TRBV25-1 | ASRTPGWGTGELF
TRBJ2-3 | NA | TRBV4-2 | ASSQVEREGDTQY
TRBJ1-4 | NA | TRBV9 | ASSGGAGQGEKLF
TRBJ1-1 | NA | TRBV19 | ASSIDLSGYGAF
TRBJ2-7 | NA | TRBV5-4 | ARPPARDRATYEQY
TRBJ2-1 | NA | TRBV7-3 | ASSPPGGESYNEQF
TRBJ2-1 | NA | TRBV6-1 | ASSELAGSYNEQF
TRBJ2-1 | NA | TRBV6-5 | ASSYSGGEQF
TRBJ1-1 | NA | TRBV5-4 | ASSPPGNTEAF
TRBJ1-2 | medium-sized | TRBV11-2 | ASSYSAGTAYGYT
TRBJ2-6 | NA | TRBV19 | ASRTILSGANVLT
TRBJ2-3 | NA | TRBV2 | ATRAGRNTGDTQY
TRBJ2-3 | few | TRBV15 | ATSREAGGPDTQY
TRBJ2-3 | few | TRBV6-5 | ASSYSTTDTQY
TRBJ2-1 | NA | TRBV7-3 | ASSLSVWTSVLSYNEQF
TRBJ2-3 | NA | TRBV25-1 | ASNGHTDTQY
TRBJ2-3 | NA | TRBV9 | ASSVAYTDTQY
TRBJ1-2 | NA | TRBV6-6 | ASRPGATPGYT
TRBJ2-5 | few | TRBV5-1 | ASSAHSGGSQETQY
TRBJ2-3 | NA | TRBV5-3 | ASSWAGDTQY
TRBJ1-1 | NA | TRBV6-6 | ASSNDRDPTEAF
TRBJ1-6 | NA | TRBV5-1 | ASSLREGEPPLH
TRBJ2-7 | NA | TRBV7-9 | ASSELASSSYEQY
TRBJ2-1 | NA | TRBV5-5 | ASSLEDYHEQF
TRBJ2-5 | NA | TRBV15 | VTSRDKSSAIETQY
TRBJ1-1 | NA | TRBV5-1 | ASSLSGMNTEAF
NA | NA | TRBV10-3 | AISDSQPQGANHEQY
TRBJ2-3 | NA | TRBV6-4 | ASSDSTSGGDTQY
TRBJ2-2 | few | TRBV6-4 | ASSDVAGGVGELF
TRBJ2-7 | NA | TRBV9 | ASSPYQGFLYEQY
TRBJ1-5 | once | TRBV5-5 | ASSQVSGGNNQPQH
TRBJ2-1 | once | TRBV6-4 | ASSDSGTSEYNEQF
TRBJ2-3 | NA | TRBV6-5 | ASSRGADTQY
TRBJ2-7 | NA | TRBV13 | ATLSRASGEWPFPYEQY
TRBJ2-3 | NA | TRBV29-1 | SVEGQVYGQDTQY